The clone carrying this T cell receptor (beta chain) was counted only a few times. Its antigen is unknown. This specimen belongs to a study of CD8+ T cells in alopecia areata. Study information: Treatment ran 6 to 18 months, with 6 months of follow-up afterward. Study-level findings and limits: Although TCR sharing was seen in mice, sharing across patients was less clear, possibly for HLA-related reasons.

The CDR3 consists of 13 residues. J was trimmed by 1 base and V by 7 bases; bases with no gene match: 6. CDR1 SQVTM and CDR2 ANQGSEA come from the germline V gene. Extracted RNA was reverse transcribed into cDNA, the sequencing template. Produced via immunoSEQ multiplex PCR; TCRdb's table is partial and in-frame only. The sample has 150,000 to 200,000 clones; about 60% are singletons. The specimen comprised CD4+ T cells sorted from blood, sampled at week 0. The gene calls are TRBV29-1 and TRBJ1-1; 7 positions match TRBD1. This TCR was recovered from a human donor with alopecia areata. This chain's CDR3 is CSAQRQGNTEAFF. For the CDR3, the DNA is TGCAGCGCCCAAAGACAGGGGAACACTGAAGCTTTCTTT. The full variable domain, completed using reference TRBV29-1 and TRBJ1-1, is SAVISQKPSRDICQRGTSLTIQCQVDSQVTMMFWYRQQPGQSLTLIATANQGSEATYESGFVIDKFPISRPNLTFSTLTVSNMSPEDSSIYLCSAQRQGNTEAFFGQGTRLTVV.